These T cell receptor beta chains were read from a single sample in a study of graft-versus-host responses after intestinal transplantation. Clones were read by immunoSEQ multiplex PCR, and TCRdb kept only the in-frame ones, dropping some. Among more than 70,000 clones listed, around 92% were seen once. What these receptors recognize is not known. The source was unstimulated CD8+ T cells sorted from spleen or lymph node cells, collected before transplant. These receptors all come from a human donor who was the organ donor for an intestinal transplant. CDR3s include the opening cysteine and the closing phenylalanine or tryptophan. Each record gives: J gene, clone size, D gene, V gene, CDR3 protein, CDR3 DNA. D genes are given only for firm matches. Rows may omit the clone size; those that give it use once, few, many or a size class.

j_gene: TRBJ1-5
abundance: few
d_gene: TRBD1
v_gene: TRBV2
CDR3aa: CASRDRGPYSNQPQHF
CDR3nt: TGTGCCAGCAGGGACAGGGGACCCTATAGCAATCAGCCCCAGCATTTT

j_gene: TRBJ2-7
abundance: NA
d_gene: TRBD1
v_gene: TRBV19
CDR3aa: CASSSGTGGFEQYF
CDR3nt: TGTGCCAGTAGTTCTGGGACAGGGGGCTTTGAGCAGTACTTC

j_gene: TRBJ1-1
abundance: NA
d_gene: TRBD1
v_gene: TRBV4-1
CDR3aa: CASSQDSRWDRDTEAFF
CDR3nt: TGCGCCAGCAGCCAAGATAGTAGGTGGGACAGGGACACTGAAGCTTTCTTT

j_gene: TRBJ2-7
abundance: NA
d_gene: NA
v_gene: TRBV19
CDR3aa: CASSMGPSYEQYF
CDR3nt: TGTGCCAGTAGTATGGGGCCAAGCTACGAGCAGTACTTC

j_gene: TRBJ2-1
abundance: NA
d_gene: NA
v_gene: TRBV7-2
CDR3aa: CASSLGGSYNEQFF
CDR3nt: TGTGCCAGCAGCTTAGGAGGCTCCTACAATGAGCAGTTCTTC

j_gene: TRBJ1-5
abundance: NA
d_gene: NA
v_gene: TRBV7-9
CDR3aa: CASRGQGSQPQHF
CDR3nt: TGTGCCAGCAGGGGGCAGGGGAGTCAGCCCCAGCATTTT

j_gene: TRBJ1-2
abundance: NA
d_gene: TRBD1
v_gene: TRBV19
CDR3aa: CASSHGTGNYGYTF
CDR3nt: TGTGCCAGTAGCCACGGGACAGGGAACTATGGCTACACCTTC

j_gene: TRBJ1-1
abundance: NA
d_gene: NA
v_gene: TRBV19
CDR3aa: CASINLGATEAFF
CDR3nt: TGTGCCAGTATTAATCTGGGGGCCACTGAAGCTTTCTTT

j_gene: TRBJ1-2
abundance: NA
d_gene: NA
v_gene: TRBV27
CDR3aa: CASAPFVGAGYTF
CDR3nt: TGTGCCAGCGCCCCGTTCGTAGGGGCTGGCTACACCTTC

j_gene: TRBJ2-1
abundance: NA
d_gene: TRBD2
v_gene: TRBV7-9
CDR3aa: CASGTSGGAYNEQFF
CDR3nt: TGTGCCAGCGGGACTAGCGGGGGGGCCTACAATGAGCAGTTCTTC

j_gene: TRBJ1-2
abundance: NA
d_gene: NA
v_gene: TRBV19
CDR3aa: CASSIDGGQAGYGYTF
CDR3nt: TGTGCCAGTAGTATAGATGGTGGGCAGGCGGGCTATGGCTACACCTTC

j_gene: TRBJ1-1
abundance: NA
d_gene: NA
v_gene: TRBV19
CDR3aa: CASSLTSRGLTEAFF
CDR3nt: TGTGCCAGTAGTCTCACTTCCCGGGGACTCACTGAAGCTTTCTTT

j_gene: TRBJ2-2
abundance: NA
d_gene: TRBD1
v_gene: TRBV9
CDR3aa: CASSDGQGAITGELFF
CDR3nt: TGTGCCAGCAGCGACGGACAGGGGGCGATCACCGGGGAGCTGTTTTTT

j_gene: TRBJ2-3
abundance: NA
d_gene: NA
v_gene: TRBV9
CDR3aa: CASSVAGSTDTQYF
CDR3nt: TGTGCCAGCAGCGTAGCGGGGAGCACAGATACGCAGTATTTT

j_gene: TRBJ2-7
abundance: NA
d_gene: TRBD2
v_gene: TRBV27
CDR3aa: CASSQGLAGSYEQYF
CDR3nt: TGTGCCAGCAGTCAAGGACTAGCGGGGTCCTACGAGCAGTACTTC

j_gene: TRBJ1-1
abundance: NA
d_gene: NA
v_gene: TRBV4-1
CDR3aa: CASSQGQGNTEAFF
CDR3nt: TGCGCCAGCAGCCAAGGTCAGGGGAACACTGAAGCTTTCTTT

j_gene: TRBJ2-7
abundance: NA
d_gene: TRBD2
v_gene: TRBV5-1
CDR3aa: CASSLPGGFYEQYF
CDR3nt: TGCGCCAGCAGCTTACCCGGGGGGTTCTACGAGCAGTACTTC

j_gene: TRBJ2-1
abundance: once
d_gene: NA
v_gene: TRBV27
CDR3aa: CASRKETTHYNEQFF
CDR3nt: TGTGCCAGCAGAAAAGAGACTACCCACTACAATGAGCAGTTCTTC